A single sample is the source of the 11 T cell receptor beta chains below, sequenced in a study of memory CD4+ T cells and cytomegalovirus serostatus. The method was immunoSEQ multiplex PCR; TCRdb's version includes in-frame clones alone and lacks a portion of them. This sample has some 53,000 clones, with around four fifths found just once. The sort gate was single viable CD3+CD4+CD8-CD45RO+ cells for memory CD4+ T cells. Sequencing input: memory CD4+ T cells from blood. These TCRs come from an adult in good health and CMV-seronegative.

The chain's CDR3 is CASSEAGGYNEQFF. In DNA form, the CDR3 reads TGTGCCAGCAGTGAAGCCGGGGGTTACAATGAGCAGTTCTTC. The chain couples TRBV6-1 to TRBJ2-1; tentatively, D is TRBD2 (6 bases). V lost 0 bases, J lost 4 bases, and 7 bases lay in between. Per the germline V gene, CDR1 is MNHNS and CDR2 is SASEGT. The CDR3 is made up of 14 amino acids.

The rearrangement uses TRBV2 and TRBJ2-5; the match to TRBD1 covers 7 bases. The DNA end is more similar to TRBJ2-7, so the J call may be wrong. This CDR3 has 13 residues. CDR1 and CDR2 from the germline V gene are SNHLY and FYNNEI. The CDR3 region is CATDRQGIYEQYF. CDR3 bases: TGTGCCACCGACCGACAGGGTATCTACGAGCAGTACTTC.

The chain has TRBV2 and TRBJ1-1, with a weak D call TRBD1 (6 bases). Germline V CDR1 and CDR2: SNHLY, FYNNEI. Trimming pared 2 bases from V and 8 bases from J, leaving 15 bases between. This CDR3 contains 14 residues. The CDR3 DNA reads TGTGCCAGCAGTGAATGGCAGGGGAGGACAGAAGCTTTCTTT. Amino acids: CASSEWQGRTEAFF. The whole variable domain, remainder taken from reference TRBV2 and TRBJ1-1, is EPEVTQTPSHQVTQMGQEVILRCVPISNHLYFYWYRQILGQKVEFLVSFYNNEISEKSEIFDDQFSVERPDGSNFTLKIRSTKLEDSAMYFCASSEWQGRTEAFFGQGTRLTVV.

The chain joins TRBV4-3 to TRBJ2-5; D gene unclear. The J call may be wrong; the DNA end is better matched by TRBJ2-7. The length of the CDR3 is 15 residues. The germline gives CDR1 LGHNA, CDR2 YSLEER. DNA of the CDR3: TGCGCCAGCAGCCAAGTGGTGAGGTCGGCCTACGAGCAGTACTTC. Residues: CASSQVVRSAYEQYF.

This sequence joins TRBV28 and TRBJ2-5, with 16 bases aligning to TRBD2. The CDR3 consists of 18 residues. The V and J ends lost 5 bases and 6 bases, in that order; junction bases with no gene match: 12. CDR1 and CDR2 from the germline V gene are MDHEN and SYDVKM. CDR3 region: CASSPPGTSGGAGQTQYF. Written as DNA, the CDR3 is TGTGCCAGCAGTCCCCCGGGGACTAGCGGGGGGGCCGGACAGACCCAGTACTTC.

There are a few counts of this clone. V usage is TRBV5-3 and J usage is TRBJ1-1; unclear D gene. TRBV5-3 is marked as an open reading frame, function uncertain. The CDR3 consists of 14 residues. Trimming shortened V by 2 bases and J by 5 bases, and 13 bases separated the two germline ends. CDR3 loop: CARSLPMNGTEAFF. The CDR3 nucleotides read TGTGCCAGAAGCTTACCAATGAACGGGACTGAAGCTTTCTTT.

The chain carries TRBV4-3 and TRBJ1-1, with D unclear. The CDR3 is made up of 13 amino acids. Germline V gene sequence: CDR1 LGHNA, CDR2 YSLEER. Trimming took 0 bases from V and 2 from J, leaving 4 bases between them. The CDR3 DNA follows: TGCGCCAGCAGCCAAGATCTCAACACTGAAGCTTTCTTT. This gives the protein CASSQDLNTEAFF.

CDR3 nucleotide sequence: TGTGCCAGCAGCTTGGAGAGGGAAGGGAGCTATGGCTACACCTTC. Protein product: CASSLEREGSYGYTF. V is TRBV5-4 and J is TRBJ1-2; D remains unclear. CDR1 and CDR2 from the germline V gene are SGHNT and YYREEE (reference sequence). CDR3 length: 15 residues. The V gene lost 0 bases and the J gene lost 4 bases, with 13 bases spanning the gap. The entire variable domain, with the rest obtained from reference TRBV5-4 and TRBJ1-2, is as follows: ETGVTQSPTHLIKTRGQQVTLRCSSQSGHNTVSWYQQALGQGPQFIFQYYREEENGRGNFPPRFSGLQFPNYSSELNVNALELDDSALYLCASSLEREGSYGYTFGSGTRLTVV.

The chain employs TRBV7-2 and TRBJ2-7; 10 nucleotides align to TRBD1. The CDR3 totals 14 residues. With V trimmed by 5 bases and J by 5 bases, 6 bases remained unmatched. Germline V lookup: CDR1 SGHTA, CDR2 FQGNSA. The CDR3 here is CASSPGQGYNEQYF. The CDR3 region has the DNA TGTGCCAGCAGCCCGGGACAGGGGTACAACGAGCAGTACTTC. The full variable domain, rest sourced from reference TRBV7-2 and TRBJ2-7, is GAGVSQSPSNKVTEKGKDVELRCDPISGHTALYWYRQSLGQGLEFLIYFQGNSAPDKSGLPSDRFSAERTGGSVSTLTIQRTQQEDSAVYLCASSPGQGYNEQYFGPGTRLTVT.

The gene calls are TRBV4-1 and TRBJ2-7, with TRBD1 matching 8 bases. CDR3 length equals 16 residues. Trimming took 0 bases from V and 2 from J; bases not matched to a gene: 6. Germline assignment: CDR1 MGHRA and CDR2 YSYEKL. The CDR3 spells CASSQDLGQGTYEQYF. The CDR3 DNA follows: TGCGCCAGCAGCCAAGATCTCGGACAGGGTACCTACGAGCAGTACTTC.

The V call is TRBV9, the J call TRBJ2-3; 7 bases fit TRBD1. This CDR3 comprises 16 residues. V was clipped by 4 bases and J by 0 bases; unmatched bases: 8. Per the germline V gene, CDR1 is SGDLS and CDR2 is YYNGEE. The CDR3 here is CASSPRGGRSTDTQYF. CDR3 nucleotides: TGTGCCAGCAGCCCACGAGGGGGCCGTAGCACAGATACGCAGTATTTT.